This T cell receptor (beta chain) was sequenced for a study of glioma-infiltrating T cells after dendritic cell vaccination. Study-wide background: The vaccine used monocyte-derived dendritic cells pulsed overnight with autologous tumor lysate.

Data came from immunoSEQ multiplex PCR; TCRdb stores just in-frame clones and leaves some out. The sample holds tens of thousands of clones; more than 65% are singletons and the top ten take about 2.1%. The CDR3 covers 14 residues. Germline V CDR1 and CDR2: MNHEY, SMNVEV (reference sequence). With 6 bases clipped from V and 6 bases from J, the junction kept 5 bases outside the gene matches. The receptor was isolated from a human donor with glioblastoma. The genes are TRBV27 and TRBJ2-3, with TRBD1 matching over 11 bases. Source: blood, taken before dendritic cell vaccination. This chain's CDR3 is CASRDRGRSDTQYF. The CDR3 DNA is TGTGCCAGCAGGGACAGGGGGCGCAGTGATACGCAGTATTTT.